Sequencing of this TCR beta chain was carried out in a study of T cell responses to AZD1222 COVID-19 vaccine. Background on the study: Pooled together were second doses at about 4 or about 12 weeks.

The protocol was immunoSEQ multiplex PCR, while the TCRdb copy is restricted to in-frame clones and leaves out a portion. Among about 70,000 clones listed, 85% were seen once. Trimming stripped 3 bases from V and 0 bases from J, with 12 bases between. Germline V lookup: CDR1 KGHSH, CDR2 LQKENI. The CDR3 runs 16 residues. Of note for this clone: The antigen remains unidentified.

Findings and caveats of the study: Repertoire collection took place solely once the T cell response had peaked. Clonal diversity may have been underestimated, and the donors were mostly white British, with more females than males.

J is TRBJ1-3 and V is TRBV18; perhaps TRBD1 as D (5 bases). The receptor was derived from an adult in good health. The sequences come from peripheral blood, collected on day 0 of AZD1222 vaccination. CDR3 sequence reads: CASSPGTVLSGNTIYF. CDR3 bases: TGTGCCAGCTCACCGGGGACCGTCCTCTCTGGAAACACCATATATTTT.